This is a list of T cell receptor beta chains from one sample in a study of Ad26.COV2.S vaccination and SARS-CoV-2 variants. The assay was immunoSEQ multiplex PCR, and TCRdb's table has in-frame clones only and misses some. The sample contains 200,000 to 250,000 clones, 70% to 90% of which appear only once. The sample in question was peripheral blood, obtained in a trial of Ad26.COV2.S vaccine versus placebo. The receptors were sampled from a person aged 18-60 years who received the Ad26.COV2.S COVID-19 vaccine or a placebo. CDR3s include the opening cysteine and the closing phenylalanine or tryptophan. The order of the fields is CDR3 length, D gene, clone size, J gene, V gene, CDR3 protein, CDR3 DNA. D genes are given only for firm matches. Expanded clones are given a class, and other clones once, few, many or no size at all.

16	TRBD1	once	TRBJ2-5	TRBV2	CASNGGLATGEETQYF	TGTGCCAGCAATGGGGGTTTAGCGACAGGGGAAGAGACCCAGTACTTC
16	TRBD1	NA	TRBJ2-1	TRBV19	CASSIIGGQGANEQFF	TGTGCCAGTAGTATAATCGGGGGACAGGGAGCGAATGAGCAGTTCTTC
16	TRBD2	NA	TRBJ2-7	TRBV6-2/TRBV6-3	CASSPRLAGGPYEQYF	TGTGCCAGCAGCCCCCGACTAGCGGGAGGCCCCTACGAGCAGTACTTC
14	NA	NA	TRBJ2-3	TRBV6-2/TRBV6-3	CASSIGGIPDTQYF	TGTGCCAGCAGCATAGGGGGTATCCCAGATACGCAGTATTTT
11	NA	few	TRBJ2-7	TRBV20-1	CSVLADYEQYF	TGCAGTGTCTTAGCGGACTACGAGCAGTACTTC
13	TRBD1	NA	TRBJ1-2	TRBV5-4	CASSLGQGIDYTF	TGTGCCAGCAGCTTGGGACAGGGAATAGACTACACCTTC
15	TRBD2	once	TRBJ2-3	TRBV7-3	CASSVSGTSTDTQYF	TGTGCCAGCAGCGTAAGCGGGACTAGCACAGATACGCAGTATTTT
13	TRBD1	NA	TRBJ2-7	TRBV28	CASSFKDRGLKYF	TGTGCCAGCAGTTTTAAGGACAGGGGGCTCAAGTACTTC
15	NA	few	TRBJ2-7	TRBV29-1	CSVEAPGPGTGEQYF	TGCAGCGTTGAAGCGCCGGGCCCAGGAACGGGCGAGCAGTACTTC
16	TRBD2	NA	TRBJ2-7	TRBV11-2	CASQPRSLAAPYEQYF	TGTGCCAGCCAACCCAGGTCGCTAGCGGCCCCCTACGAGCAGTACTTC
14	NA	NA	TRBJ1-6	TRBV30	CAWSVRDRDSPLHF	TGTGCCTGGAGTGTCCGGGACCGCGATTCACCCCTCCACTTT
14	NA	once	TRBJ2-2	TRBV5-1	CASSLIGSTGELFF	TGCGCCAGCAGCTTGATAGGGAGCACCGGGGAGCTGTTTTTT
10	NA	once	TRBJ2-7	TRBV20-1	CSARADEQYF	TGCAGTGCCAGGGCGGATGAGCAGTACTTC
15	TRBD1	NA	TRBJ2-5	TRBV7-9	CASSLVPGGIETQYF	TGTGCCAGCAGCTTAGTCCCAGGGGGTATAGAGACCCAGTACTTC
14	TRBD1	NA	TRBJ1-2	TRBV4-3	CASSQDTGGRFQTF	TGCGCCAGCAGCCAAGACACAGGGGGTAGGTTTCAGACCTTC
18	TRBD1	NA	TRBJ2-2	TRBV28	CASTPTMAGTGGSGELFF	TGTGCCAGCACCCCTACAATGGCCGGGACAGGGGGTTCCGGGGAGCTGTTTTTT
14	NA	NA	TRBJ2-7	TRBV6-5	CASSYLDSSYEQYF	TGTGCCAGCAGTTACCTGGACAGTTCCTACGAGCAGTACTTC
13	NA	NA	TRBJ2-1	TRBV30	CAWSAGLHNEQFF	TGTGCCTGGAGTGCAGGACTACACAATGAGCAGTTCTTC
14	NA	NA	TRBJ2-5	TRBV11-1	CASSLAGVQETQYF	TGTGCCAGCAGCTTAGCGGGGGTCCAAGAGACCCAGTACTTC
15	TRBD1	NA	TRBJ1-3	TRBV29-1	CSVEELRQGSYTIYF	TGCAGCGTTGAAGAATTACGACAGGGTAGCTACACCATATATTTT
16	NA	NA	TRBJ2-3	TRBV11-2	CASSLLLAPSTDTQYF	TGTGCCAGCAGCTTGCTCCTAGCGCCTAGCACAGATACGCAGTATTTT
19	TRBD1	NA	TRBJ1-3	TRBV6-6	CASSRATFPGGRGGNTIYF	TGTGCCAGCAGTCGCGCCACTTTTCCAGGGGGAAGGGGTGGAAACACCATATATTTT